This T cell receptor beta chain was recorded in a study of T cells after yellow fever vaccination. V dropped 2 bases and J dropped 3 bases, with 9 bases sitting between them. This CDR3 has 14 amino acids. Germline CDR1 and CDR2: SGHRS and YFSETQ. This clonotype was counted at least ten times. Via MiXCR, TCRdb re-called the 5' RACE reads, giving one row per CDR3 protein. The sample carries about 350,000 distinct CDR3 sequences, about 4% recorded once. Source: PBMCs, taken 5 days after the yellow fever booster vaccination. This receptor was taken from a man younger than 30 who received the YFV17D yellow fever vaccine. The J gene is TRBJ2-1, the V gene TRBV5-1; TRBD1 might be the D (6 bases). In DNA, the CDR3 is TGCGCCAGCAGCTTACTACAGGGCTACAATGAGCAGTTCTTC. Translated: CASSLLQGYNEQFF.